This T cell receptor (beta chain) appears in the sequencing data of a study of control samples from healthy donors and cancer patients. With 3 bases removed from V and 5 bases from J, the gap between germline ends came to 11 bases. CDR1 and CDR2 (germline): DFQATT, SNEGSKA (reference sequence). The CDR3 loop spans 13 amino acids. The repertoire was sequenced with immunoSEQ multiplex PCR; TCRdb's copy has only in-frame clones and lacks some. This sample has around 180,000 clones, with about nine tenths found just once. The receptor comes from a woman aged 40 to 49 in good health. The sample consisted of blood. The rearrangement links TRBV20-1 to TRBJ1-5; D ambiguous. CDR3 coding DNA: TGCAGTGCTAGTCGTGGGCGCGATCAGCCCCAGCATTTT. Translating gives CSASRGRDQPQHF.